The 5 T cell receptor beta chains below come from one sample, sequenced in a study of T cell responses to AZD1222 COVID-19 vaccine. Clones were sequenced by immunoSEQ multiplex PCR, and TCRdb holds only the in-frame ones, with some missing. The table records some 120,000 clones, 86% of them present only once. Sequencing was performed on peripheral blood, taken 28 days after the second AZD1222 dose. The receptor set was obtained from an adult who received the AZD1222 COVID-19 vaccine.

The chain is built from TRBV5-1 and TRBJ1-4; 8 bases are shared with TRBD1. CDR1 and CDR2 from the germline V gene are SGHRS and YFSETQ. CDR3 length: 14 amino acids. V trimming: 2 bases; J trimming: 3 bases; junction bases outside the gene matches: 0. In nucleotides, the CDR3 is TGCGCCAGCAGCTTACAGGGGGCTAATGAAAAACTGTTTTTT. Its translation: CASSLQGANEKLFF. Drawing the rest from reference TRBV5-1 and TRBJ1-4, the complete variable domain is KAGVTQTPRYLIKTRGQQVTLSCSPISGHRSVSWYQQTPGQGLQFLFEYFSETQRNKGNFPGRFSGRQFSNSRSEMNVSTLELGDSALYLCASSLQGANEKLFFGSGTQLSVL.

This rearrangement joins TRBV3-1 (or the pseudogene TRBV3-2) to TRBJ2-2; 7 nucleotides agree with TRBD1. This CDR3 region has 15 residues. After removal of 5 bases from V and 2 bases from J, the junction contained 5 bases not matched to a gene. Germline values: CDR1 LGHDT, CDR2 YNNKEL (reference sequence). CDR3 coding DNA: TGTGCCAGCAGCTCCAGGGGGACCAACACCGGGGAGCTGTTTTTT. It encodes CASSSRGTNTGELFF.

The chain couples TRBV27 to TRBJ2-7; the match to TRBD1 covers 8 bases. After removal of 3 bases from V and 7 bases from J, the junction contained 8 bases not matched to a gene. This CDR3 spans 14 amino acids. Germline loops: CDR1 MNHEY, CDR2 SMNVEV (reference sequence). As DNA, the CDR3 is TGTGCCAGCAGTTTGTCCGGGACAGGATTGGAGCAGTACTTC. This codes for CASSLSGTGLEQYF.

The chain recombines TRBV9 with TRBJ1-6, with 8 positions matching TRBD1. Germline loops: CDR1 SGDLS, CDR2 YYNGEE. The V and J ends lost 0 bases and 8 bases, in that order; junction bases with no gene match: 4. The CDR3 contains 15 residues. The CDR3 nucleotides read TGTGCCAGCAGCGTAGACCCAGGGGGCGATTCACCCCTCCACTTT. This translates into CASSVDPGGDSPLHF.

This chain links TRBV28 with TRBJ1-5; 7 bases align to TRBD1. The ends lost 6 bases at V and 4 bases at J; junction bases unmatched: 12. CDR3 size: 16 residues. Looked up from germline, CDR1 is MDHEN and CDR2 is SYDVKM. The CDR3 region has the DNA TGTGCCAGCAGCCTCGGGACAGTTCTTTCTAATCAGCCCCAGCATTTT. This gives the protein CASSLGTVLSNQPQHF.